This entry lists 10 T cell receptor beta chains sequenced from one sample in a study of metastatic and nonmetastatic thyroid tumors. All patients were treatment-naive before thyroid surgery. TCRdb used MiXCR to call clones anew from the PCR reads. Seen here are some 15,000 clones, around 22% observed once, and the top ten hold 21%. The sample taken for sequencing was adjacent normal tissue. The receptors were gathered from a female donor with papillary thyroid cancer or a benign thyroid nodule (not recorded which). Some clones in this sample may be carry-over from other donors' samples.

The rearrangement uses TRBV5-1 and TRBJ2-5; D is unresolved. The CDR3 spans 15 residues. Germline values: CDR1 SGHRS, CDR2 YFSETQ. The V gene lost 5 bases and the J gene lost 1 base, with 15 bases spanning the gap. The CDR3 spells CASRETVLGQETQYF. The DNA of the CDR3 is TGCGCCAGCAGGGAAACGGTCTTGGGCCAAGAGACCCAGTACTTC. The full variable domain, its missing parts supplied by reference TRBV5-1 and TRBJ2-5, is KAGVTQTPRYLIKTRGQQVTLSCSPISGHRSVSWYQQTPGQGLQFLFEYFSETQRNKGNFPGRFSGRQFSNSRSEMNVSTLELGDSALYLCASRETVLGQETQYFGPGTRLLVL.

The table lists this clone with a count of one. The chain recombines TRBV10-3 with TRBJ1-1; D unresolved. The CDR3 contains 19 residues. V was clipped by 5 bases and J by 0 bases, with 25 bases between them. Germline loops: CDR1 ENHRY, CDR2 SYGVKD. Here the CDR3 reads CAISYSVLSHFSMNTEAFF. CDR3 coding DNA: TGTGCCATCAGTTACTCCGTCTTATCCCACTTCAGCATGAACACTGAAGCTTTCTTT.

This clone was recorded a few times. The CDR3 DNA reads TGTGCCTGGGGGGGCCCTAGCGGGACTCGCACACCGGAGCTGTTTTTT. Protein: CAWGGPSGTRTPELFF. The chain has TRBV6-1 and TRBJ2-2; TRBD2 agrees at 9 bases. The CDR3 extends over 16 amino acids. Trimming cost V 11 bases and J 10 bases; bases outside gene matches: 20. CDR1 MNHNS and CDR2 SASEGT come from the germline V gene.

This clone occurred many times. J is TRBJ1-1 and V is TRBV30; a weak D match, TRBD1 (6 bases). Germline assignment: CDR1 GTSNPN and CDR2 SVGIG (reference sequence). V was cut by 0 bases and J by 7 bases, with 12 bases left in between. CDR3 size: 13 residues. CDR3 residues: CAWSVGRGSEAFF. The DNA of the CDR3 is TGTGCCTGGAGTGTCGGCAGGGGAAGTGAAGCTTTCTTT.

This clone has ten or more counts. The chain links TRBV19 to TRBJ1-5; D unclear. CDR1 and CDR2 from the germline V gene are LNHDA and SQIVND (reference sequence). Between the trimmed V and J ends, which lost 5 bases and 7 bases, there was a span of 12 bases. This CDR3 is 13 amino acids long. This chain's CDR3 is CASSVGIEQPQHF. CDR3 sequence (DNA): TGTGCCAGTAGTGTCGGGATTGAGCAGCCCCAGCATTTT.

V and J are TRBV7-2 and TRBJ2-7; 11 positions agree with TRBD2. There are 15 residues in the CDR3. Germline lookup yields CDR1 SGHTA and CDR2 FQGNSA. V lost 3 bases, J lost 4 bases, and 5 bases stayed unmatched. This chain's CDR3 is CASSFLAGGTYEQYF. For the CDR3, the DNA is TGTGCCAGCAGCTTCTTAGCGGGAGGGACTTACGAGCAGTACTTC.

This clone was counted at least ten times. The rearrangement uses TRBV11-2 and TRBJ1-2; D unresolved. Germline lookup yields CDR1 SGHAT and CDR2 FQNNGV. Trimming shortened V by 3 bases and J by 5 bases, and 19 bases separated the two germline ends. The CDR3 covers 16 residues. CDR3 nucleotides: TGTGCCAGCAGCTTTTATCTTTCTGGGGAATCGTATGGCTACACCTTC. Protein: CASSFYLSGESYGYTF.

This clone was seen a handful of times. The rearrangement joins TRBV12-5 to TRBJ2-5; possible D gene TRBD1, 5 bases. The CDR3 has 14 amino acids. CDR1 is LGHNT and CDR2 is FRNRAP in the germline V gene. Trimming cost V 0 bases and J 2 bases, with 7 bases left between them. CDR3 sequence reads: CASGLVPGQETQYF. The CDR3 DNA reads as TGTGCTAGTGGTTTGGTACCAGGGCAAGAGACCCAGTACTTC.

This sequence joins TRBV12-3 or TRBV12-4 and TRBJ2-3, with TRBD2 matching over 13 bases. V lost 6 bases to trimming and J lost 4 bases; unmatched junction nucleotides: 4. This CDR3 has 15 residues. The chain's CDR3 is CASSNGLAGADTQYF. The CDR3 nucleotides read TGTGCCAGCAGCAACGGACTAGCGGGAGCAGATACGCAGTATTTT.

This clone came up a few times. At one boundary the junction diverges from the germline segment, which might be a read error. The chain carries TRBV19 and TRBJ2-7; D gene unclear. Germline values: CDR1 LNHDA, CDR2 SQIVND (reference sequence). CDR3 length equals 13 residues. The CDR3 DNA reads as TGTGCCAGTAGTATGAGGAGCTCCTACGAGCGGTACTTC. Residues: CASSMRSSYERYF.